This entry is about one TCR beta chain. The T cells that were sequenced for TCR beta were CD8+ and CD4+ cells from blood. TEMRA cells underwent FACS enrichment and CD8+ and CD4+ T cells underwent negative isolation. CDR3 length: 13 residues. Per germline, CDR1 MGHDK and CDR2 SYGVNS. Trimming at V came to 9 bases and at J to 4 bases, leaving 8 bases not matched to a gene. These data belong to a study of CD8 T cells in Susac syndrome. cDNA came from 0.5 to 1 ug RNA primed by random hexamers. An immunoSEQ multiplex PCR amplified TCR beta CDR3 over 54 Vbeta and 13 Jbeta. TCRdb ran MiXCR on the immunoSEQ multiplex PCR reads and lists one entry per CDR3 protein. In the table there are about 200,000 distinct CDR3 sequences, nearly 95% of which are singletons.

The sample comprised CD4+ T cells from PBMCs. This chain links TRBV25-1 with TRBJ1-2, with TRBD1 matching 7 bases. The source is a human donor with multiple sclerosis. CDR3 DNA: TGTGCCAGTGCGGTGGACAGGAGCTATGGCTACACCTTC. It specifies CASAVDRSYGYTF.